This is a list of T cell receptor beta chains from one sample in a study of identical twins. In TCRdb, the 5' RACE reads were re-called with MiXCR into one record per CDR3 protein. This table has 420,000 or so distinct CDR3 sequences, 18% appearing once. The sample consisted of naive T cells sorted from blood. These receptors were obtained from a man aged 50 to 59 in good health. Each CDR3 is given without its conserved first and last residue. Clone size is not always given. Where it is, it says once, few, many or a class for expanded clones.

SAKDKWAIQY,many,TRBJ2-4,TRBV20-1
ATRMDKPGPGLAEETQY,few,TRBJ2-5,TRBV12-3/TRBV12-4
ASSARRAGEAF,.,TRBJ1-1,TRBV12-3/TRBV12-4
ASSLEGLAGSYEQY,few,TRBJ2-7,TRBV12-3/TRBV12-4
SARLGATYEQY,few,TRBJ2-7,TRBV20-1
ATSRDTRTGELF,.,TRBJ2-2,TRBV15
ATSRDLLANEQF,many,TRBJ2-1,TRBV15
ASSTHSTGRIKQPQH,.,TRBJ1-5,TRBV19
SASGDTYEQY,.,TRBJ2-7,TRBV20-1
ASSLEGGNRGTQY,.,TRBJ2-5,TRBV7-2
ASSWAQGYNEKLF,.,TRBJ1-4,TRBV12-3/TRBV12-4
ASSLGTAFYNEQF,few,TRBJ2-1,TRBV9
ASSFASGQGFYEQY,few,TRBJ2-7,TRBV7-2
ASSWRGQGARKTQY,many,TRBJ2-5,TRBV5-1
ASSLQGLGEAF,.,TRBJ1-1,TRBV7-2
ASSYSGTEQY,many,TRBJ2-7,TRBV6-1
ASSLSRAIKVNTEAF,.,TRBJ1-1,TRBV7-8
ASSLWQGPDLYSNQPQH,.,TRBJ1-5,TRBV28
ASNKDRAETQY,.,TRBJ2-5,TRBV7-8
ASSVGSEETQY,.,TRBJ2-5,TRBV10-2
SARDQETSRLETQY,many,TRBJ2-5,TRBV20-1
SARVGREITDTQY,.,TRBJ2-3,TRBV20-1
ASSLVETGFYNEQF,few,TRBJ2-1,TRBV7-9
AISDGGRRGTDTQY,many,TRBJ2-3,TRBV10-3
ASSLTGNAGELF,few,TRBJ2-2,TRBV5-1
ASSYTDRGNYGYT,few,TRBJ1-2,TRBV6-5
SAYDRNSNQPQH,.,TRBJ1-5,TRBV20-1
ASSYSNRGYEQY,many,TRBJ2-7,TRBV6-2/TRBV6-3
ASSQRGARIFSYNEQF,few,TRBJ2-1,TRBV4-1
ASSPRQTNEQF,many,TRBJ2-1,TRBV12-3/TRBV12-4
ATSLTDTDTQY,.,TRBJ2-3,TRBV24-1
ASSFETVQF,.,TRBJ2-1,TRBV7-2
ASSRTDRGKSRDYGYT,.,TRBJ1-2,TRBV18
ASSAEGTGLGETQY,many,TRBJ2-5,TRBV5-1
ASSLSRDTGELF,.,TRBJ2-2,TRBV7-3
ASSQEWTGSNEQF,.,TRBJ2-1,TRBV4-3